This T cell receptor beta chain is from a study of cytomegalovirus exposure and HLA in healthy donors (dated by TCRdb to about 2017). Notes on the research overall: An earlier analysis of some 500 of the donors reported about 250 Gb of sequence data and around 120 million unique TCR beta sequences from about 180 million T cells. An earlier analysis of 587 of the donors applied high-throughput TCR beta sequencing to assess whether each TCR beta V gene segment acted as functional or pseudogenic. Donor age, sex, ethnicity and CMV serostatus were compiled alongside the repertoire data. Rather than using new phenotypic data, the later analysis identified candidate immune exposures from TCR beta sequences and from how often those sequences occurred across donors. All discovery cohort repertoires had been generated on a single sequencing platform. The number of donors typed differed by locus, with 629-630 for A, B, C, DRB1 and DQB1, more than 500 for DQA1, about 610 for DPA1, and some 450 for DPB1. The genetic ancestry cluster associated with self-reported Caucasian donors included about 81% of the 398 genotyped donors. The study used immunosequencing to profile the T cell repertoires of several hundred subjects and linked those repertoires to cytomegalovirus serostatus. The study aimed to test whether cataloging public T cell receptors could reveal signatures of past pathogen exposure. Approximately 310 gigabases of sequencing data and approximately 84 million unique TCR sequences were included in an early release covering roughly 600 HLA-typed donors. Roughly 5 DR-DQ haplotypes were handled as single units for association and clustering, since linkage in the cohort was strong. Both class I and class II loci were covered by HLA typing, at four-digit resolution. To predict cytomegalovirus infection status, the study brought together high-throughput TCR immunosequencing, statistical association of individual TCRs with disease status, and machine learning. A separate validation cohort of some 130 different subjects was used in addition to the roughly 670-subject first cohort. A later genetic analysis took genome-wide SNP genotypes for about 65% of the 666 donors and used that subset as a discovery cohort. Among about 390 genotyped donors of the cohort, an average of about 240,000 unique TCR beta nucleotide sequences were sequenced per donor, roughly a sixth of them non-productive. A later analysis re-analyzed previously published TCR beta repertoires from about 730 donors and added high-resolution HLA genotyping to study TCR occurrence patterns. The investigation overall reported the following: A later analysis found that TCR association rates varied across HLA loci, with DRB1 alleles showing the most associated TCRs and HLA-C alleles the fewest. Broadly in line with IMGT annotations, most TCR beta V segments showed up in productive rearrangements about 87% or about 30% of the time in an earlier analysis of 450 to 750 of the donors. A later analysis associated some 17,000 TCR beta sequences with specific HLA alleles at a false discovery rate of 0.05. In vitro tests confirmed that three of the cytomegalovirus-associated TCR beta chains recognize cytomegalovirus antigens. Correlated functional status among segregating V segments might reflect linkage disequilibrium, but an unknown experimental factor could not be ruled out. Some IMGT-functional V segments, including TRBV6-2 and TRBV6-3, could not be distinguished by the 87-base-pair reads and were therefore excluded. The study listed 164 TCR beta chains as associated with cytomegalovirus. A group of highly shared sequence variants was considered likely to be a technical artifact of the sequencing pipeline. The classifier was reported to diagnose cytomegalovirus status with high specificity and sensitivity in both the original cohort and the validation cohort. A further reported finding was that TCR beta sequences accurately predicted the HLA-A and HLA-B alleles for most subjects in the first cohort. In a later analysis, HLA-associated TCR beta chains were found to be more clonally expanded and to have lower generation probabilities than equally common non-associated chains. According to a later analysis, most CMV-associated TCR beta chains appeared to be HLA-restricted, and the HLA associations seemed to be driven largely by CMV exposure. Because counts were too low, around 18 rarely observed V segments, including chromosome 9 orphons, were left out of the earlier analysis of about 620 of the donors. A later genetic analysis reported fewer N-insertions in productive TCRs among donors in an Asian-associated ancestry cluster than the roughly 640-donor mean. Presence/absence analyses assumed roughly uniform sequencing depth across donors, an assumption that may not hold. The cohort was sequenced for TCR beta chains only, and without alpha or paired-chain data the features that could be detected were limited. Several of the top co-occurrence clusters appeared to be linked to parvovirus B19, influenza, CMV and Epstein-Barr virus, according to a later analysis. When HLA alleles, especially DR and DQ, strongly co-occurred, attributing TCR associations to individual alleles was difficult. Because HLA typing was unavailable for some donors at each locus, only the typed subset was used in association tests. The only immune exposure information available for the cohort was CMV serostatus. Across donors, most TCR sequences were observed very rarely, whereas some public TCRs were present in many individuals. It was suggested by the authors that the approach could potentially be generalized to other disease states and immunological phenotypes. A later genetic analysis associated a missense DCLRE1C variant with V-gene and J-gene trimming of TCR beta chains, and an independent cohort replicated the association.

The method behind the library was the immunoSEQ multiplex PCR assay. The multiplex PCR relied on a mix of 60 forward primers for TCR Vbeta segments and 13 reverse primers for TCR Jbeta segments. The CDR3 region of rearranged TCR beta genes was amplified from genomic DNA by a multiplex PCR assay. On the Illumina HiSeq System, the amplified TCR beta libraries were sequenced as 87-base-pair reads. As for how the authors treated the data: In a later analysis, tens of millions of unique TCR beta chains were counted across the approximately 640 repertoires, and roughly 10 million of these chains were shared by at least two donors. To remove PCR and sequencing errors, raw reads were error-corrected and collapsed into unique sequences using a nearest-neighbor algorithm that merged closely related sequences. To assign V, D and J gene segments, CDR3 sequences were aligned to IMGT reference sequences. For a sequence to be retained, at least a six-nucleotide match to both a V gene segment and a J gene segment was required. Rearrangements were classified as productive when the CDR3 lacked stop codons and remained in frame with V and J, and all other rearrangements were classified as non-productive. CDR3 was defined according to IMGT convention as the region running from the second conserved V-encoded cysteine to the conserved J-encoded phenylalanine. The earlier analysis of 587 of the donors excluded sequences that lacked an unambiguous match to a single V gene segment. In an earlier analysis of some 590 of the donors, V segments were called functional above 56.7% productive rearrangements and were called segregating when the between-donor standard deviation exceeded 5%. A statistical classification framework was developed to diagnose cytomegalovirus status using the catalog of TCR beta chain sequences. In a later analysis, TCR nucleotide sequences were compared against IMGT/GENE-DB human TR gene sequences so that V and J genes could be assigned. The TCRdist pipeline was used in a later analysis to assign CDR3 sequences and most-parsimonious VDJ recombination scenarios. In a later analysis, each TCR beta chain was defined by its CDR3 amino acid sequence together with its V-gene family, and reads lacking a unique V-gene family were excluded. To address suspected cross-contamination and a sequencing artifact, a later analysis removed a few hundred highly shared, low-generation-probability nucleotide sequences. In a later analysis, a clonal expansion index was calculated for each public chain from normalized within-repertoire ranks of inferred template counts. In a later analysis, generation probabilities were computed using a VDJ recombination model fitted to out-of-frame rearrangements, and the results were checked against IGoR. In a later analysis, hypergeometric tests were used to score TCR-TCR, TCR-HLA and TCR-CMV co-occurrence, with a repertoire-size bias correction applied to TCR pairs. False discovery rates were estimated in a later analysis by permuting HLA or CMV assignments 20 times. In a later analysis, co-occurring TCRs were grouped using DBSCAN, and TCRdist sequence similarity was added for clustering within HLA-allele-positive subsets. Co-occurrence clustering excluded repertoires with fewer than 30,000 or more than 120,000 public chains, plus five with anomalous nucleotide sharing. TCRdb provides this immuneACCESS table in a form limited to in-frame rearrangements. Some clones are lacking; in checked studies, under half of them reflect an unresolved V gene, and why the rest are absent is not known. V, J and clone size reflect that table, while D and trimming were determined from the DNA. Counted in this sample were some 100,000 clones; over 75% of them appeared once. The ten most abundant clones make up about 10% of the sample.

The cohort consisted of some 670 healthy bone marrow donors. Cohort members were all nominally healthy when sampled, although unrecorded immune exposures were likely present. The donor was CMV seropositive and belonged to the group of 250 to 300 seropositive cohort members. Every donor gave a peripheral blood sample, and the peripheral blood mononuclear cells from that sample were used for TCR beta sequencing. Genomic DNA extraction from the blood cell samples was performed with the Qiagen DNeasy Blood Extraction Kit. Looking up the germline V gene yields CDR1 MGHDK and CDR2 SYGVNS. Including the terminal cysteine and phenylalanine, the CDR3 comprises 14 residues. Only CDR3 DNA is held: 42 bases, read in frame from base 1. Trimming removed 6 bases from V and 1 base from J, leaving 12 bases between the germline ends. In this sample, this clone turned up once. What antigen it recognizes has not been identified. No much larger clone is present one base from it, and per-base qualities are unavailable.

This TCR came from a man aged 35-49 years in good health and CMV-seropositive. The rearranged segments are TRBV25-1 and TRBJ1-2; matching of 5 bases hints at TRBD1 as the D gene. Sequencing used PBMCs. CDR3 sequence: CASRGAGLNYGYTF. Here is the DNA: TGTGCCAGCAGAGGGGCAGGCCTTAACTATGGCTACACCTTC.